One and the same sample provided the 25 T cell receptor beta chains below, sequenced in a study of blood T cell repertoires in COVID-19. Measured with immunoSEQ multiplex PCR; TCRdb has only the in-frame clones, and not every one. The profile shows some 300,000 clones, roughly 87% of them singletons. Specimen: peripheral blood. These receptors all stem from a man between 18 and 35 years old with active or convalescent COVID-19.

CDR3 nucleotides: TGTGCCAGCTCCGAGGTTACAGGGGGAGCGGGAAAACTGTTTTTT. It translates to CASSEVTGGAGKLFF. V is TRBV18 and J is TRBJ1-4; 8 nucleotides align to TRBD1. The CDR3 is 15 amino acids. Germline assignment: CDR1 KGHSH and CDR2 LQKENI. Unmatched junction bases numbered 13, after V lost 6 bases and J lost 10 bases. The full variable domain, in which reference TRBV18 and TRBJ1-4 provide the parts outside the CDR3, is NAGVMQNPRHLVRRRGQEARLRCSPMKGHSHVYWYRQLPEEGLKFMVYLQKENIIDESGMPKERFSAEFPKEGPSILRIQQVVRGDSAAYFCASSEVTGGAGKLFFGSGTQLSVL.

The gene calls are TRBV5-1 and TRBJ2-3, with 14 positions matching TRBD2. Germline V CDR1 and CDR2: SGHRS, YFSETQ. CDR3 length: 17 amino acids. Trimming removed 2 bases from V and 1 base from J; junction bases left unmatched: 3. The CDR3 here is CASSLGLAGGRTDTQYF. The DNA for the CDR3 is TGCGCCAGCAGCTTAGGACTAGCGGGGGGACGCACAGATACGCAGTATTTT.

DNA for the CDR3: TGTGCCAGCAGTACCGGGACAGGGCATCACGAGCAGTACTTC. Its translation is CASSTGTGHHEQYF. The rearrangement uses TRBV2 and TRBJ2-7; 9 nucleotides line up with TRBD1. Germline V gene lookup returns CDR1 SNHLY and CDR2 FYNNEI. Trimming cost V 5 bases and J 5 bases; bases outside gene matches: 7. This CDR3 contains 14 residues.

This rearrangement joins TRBV7-6 to TRBJ1-4, with 7 bases that match TRBD1. Germline trimming cut 2 bases from V and 6 bases from J; bases unmatched to any gene: 3. From germline, CDR1 is SGHVS and CDR2 FNYEAQ. The length of the CDR3 is 14 residues. The chain's CDR3 is CASSLLGGHEKLFF. In DNA form, the CDR3 reads TGTGCCAGCAGCTTATTAGGGGGCCATGAAAAACTGTTTTTT.

The gene calls are TRBV28 and TRBJ2-3; 11 bases align to TRBD2. J gave up 0 bases and V 5 bases, and 10 bases lay outside the gene matches. Germline-derived CDR1 and CDR2 are MDHEN and SYDVKM. The CDR3 runs to 18 residues. In DNA, the CDR3 is TGTGCCAGCAGTCTAGGGCTAGCGGGAGGCACAAGCACAGATACGCAGTATTTT. Translating it yields CASSLGLAGGTSTDTQYF.

The V and J genes are TRBV6-1 and TRBJ1-5, with D maybe TRBD1 (6 bases). There are 17 residues in the CDR3. The ends were cut back, 4 bases at V and 0 bases at J, with 16 bases in the middle. CDR1 MNHNS and CDR2 SASEGT come from the germline V gene. In DNA form, the CDR3 reads TGTGCCAGCAGTGGGAAGGGGGTAATACTTAGCAATCAGCCCCAGCATTTT. It codes for CASSGKGVILSNQPQHF.

In this sample, this clone turned up a few times. This chain connects TRBV6-4 to TRBJ2-3, with TRBD2 identical over 10 bases. The CDR3 has 16 residues. V lost 3 bases, J lost 2 bases, and 5 bases stayed unmatched. Germline-derived CDR1 and CDR2 are MRHNA and SNTAGT. This CDR3 is CASSELAGVLTDTQYF. The CDR3 DNA sequence: TGTGCCAGCAGTGAGCTAGCGGGAGTGCTCACAGATACGCAGTATTTT.

This clone was counted a single time. This rearrangement joins TRBV29-1 to TRBJ2-7; TRBD2 agrees at 14 bases. Per the germline V gene, CDR1 is SQVTM and CDR2 is ANQGSEA. The J segment lost 3 bases and the V segment lost 4 bases, leaving 8 bases of the junction unmatched. The CDR3 runs 16 residues. The CDR3 nucleotides are TGCAGCGTTGCTGGACTAGCGGGGGGTGGGGACTACGAGCAGTACTTC. The encoded protein is CSVAGLAGGGDYEQYF.

The chain joins TRBV4-1 to TRBJ2-3, with 7 bases identical to TRBD1. The germline V gene encodes CDR1 MGHRA and CDR2 YSYEKL. V was pared by 3 bases and J by 3 bases, with 12 bases of the junction left unmatched. The CDR3 consists of 17 residues. The CDR3 is CASSHPKTGLRTDTQYF. CDR3 coding DNA: TGCGCCAGCAGCCACCCAAAGACAGGGTTACGGACAGATACGCAGTATTTT.

This chain links TRBV11-2 with TRBJ2-3; perhaps TRBD1 as D (6 bases). In germline, CDR1 is SGHAT, CDR2 FQNNGV. The CDR3 length is 12 residues. V was cut by 2 bases and J by 9 bases, with 9 bases left in between. The CDR3 DNA sequence: TGTGCCAGCAGCTTAACACAGGGAACGCAGTATTTT. This gives the protein CASSLTQGTQYF.

This rearrangement joins TRBV18 to TRBJ2-3, with 9 nucleotides matching TRBD2. The germline V gene has CDR1 KGHSH and CDR2 LQKENI. Losses at the gene ends were 2 bases for V and 1 base for J; bases not matched to a gene: 4. This CDR3 has 16 residues. Here the CDR3 reads CASSPFSGGRTDTQYF. The DNA of the CDR3 is TGTGCCAGCTCACCATTCAGCGGGGGGCGCACAGATACGCAGTATTTT.

The chain links TRBV6-5 to TRBJ1-1; TRBD1 aligns across 8 bases. Losses at the gene ends were 7 bases for V and 2 bases for J; bases not matched to a gene: 3. Germline loops: CDR1 MNHEY, CDR2 SVGAGI. This CDR3 contains 13 residues. The CDR3 region is CASNGQGNTEAFF. DNA for the CDR3: TGTGCCAGCAATGGACAGGGTAACACTGAAGCTTTCTTT.

V is TRBV10-3 and J is TRBJ2-7; no definite D call. Between the trimmed V and J ends, which lost 4 bases and 3 bases, there was a span of 4 bases. The CDR3 runs 11 residues. Germline loops: CDR1 ENHRY, CDR2 SYGVKD. The DNA of the CDR3 is TGTGCCATCAGTGGCGGCTACGAGCAGTACTTC. It codes for CAISGGYEQYF.

This chain connects TRBV7-2 to TRBJ1-5, with a possible D match to TRBD1 (6 bases). Per the germline V gene, CDR1 is SGHTA and CDR2 is FQGNSA. The CDR3 covers 15 residues. With 2 bases removed from V and 7 bases from J, the gap between germline ends came to 15 bases. The chain's CDR3 is CASSLMRGAYQPQHF. The CDR3 nucleotides read TGTGCCAGCAGCTTAATGCGGGGGGCCTACCAGCCCCAGCATTTT.

The V and J genes are TRBV10-1 and TRBJ2-7; unclear D gene. Trimming stripped 0 bases from V and 4 bases from J, with 4 bases between. The germline V gene encodes CDR1 WNHNN and CDR2 SYGVQD (reference sequence). The length of the CDR3 is 12 residues. Here the CDR3 DNA reads TGCGCCAGCAGTGAGTCGTCGTACGAGCAGTACTTC. As protein: CASSESSYEQYF.

This clone was detected only a few times. The chain recombines TRBV14 with TRBJ2-7; 9 nucleotides align to TRBD2. The CDR3 extends over 15 amino acids. The trim removed 2 bases at V and 4 bases at J, leaving 6 bases unmatched. Germline lookup yields CDR1 SGHDN and CDR2 FVKESK. CDR3 protein: CASSQIAGGRYEQYF. CDR3 nucleotide sequence: TGTGCCAGCAGCCAAATTGCGGGGGGGCGATACGAGCAGTACTTC.

The gene calls are TRBV10-3 and TRBJ2-1; 8 bases line up with TRBD1. Germline V gene data show CDR1 as ENHRY and CDR2 as SYGVKD. The CDR3 length is 14 residues. Germline trimming cut 6 bases from V and 6 bases from J; bases unmatched to any gene: 7. Here the CDR3 DNA reads TGTGCCATCAGGGGACAGGAGGGCCGCAATGAGCAGTTCTTC. Its protein product is CAIRGQEGRNEQFF.

The chain recombines TRBV9 with TRBJ2-1; 7 nucleotides match TRBD2. The V and J ends lost 3 bases and 0 bases, in that order; junction bases with no gene match: 6. Germline V CDR1 and CDR2: SGDLS, YYNGEE. The CDR3 has 16 residues. The CDR3 DNA follows: TGTGCCAGCAGCGCGGGGGGAGGGAGCTCCTACAATGAGCAGTTCTTC. It specifies CASSAGGGSSYNEQFF.

V and J are TRBV6-1 and TRBJ1-2; D is unclear. CDR1 and CDR2 from the germline V gene are MNHNS and SASEGT. V lost 3 bases and J 8 bases, leaving 16 bases between the germline ends. The CDR3 totals 14 residues. CDR3 DNA: TGTGCCAGCAGTGACCCGGTCGGGGTAACAGGCTACACCTTC. This encodes CASSDPVGVTGYTF.

This chain joins TRBV11-2 and TRBJ1-2; TRBD1 is a possible D gene (6 bases). CDR1 and CDR2 (germline): SGHAT, FQNNGV. The length of the CDR3 is 17 residues. V lost 5 bases to trimming and J lost 5 bases, with 24 bases between them. For the CDR3, the DNA is TGTGCCAGCAGCATACCCGGACGGCAGAAGGGGGGGTATGGCTACACCTTC. It codes for CASSIPGRQKGGYGYTF.

The chain employs TRBV7-2 and TRBJ2-1, with a weak D call TRBD1 (5 bases). V was cut by 1 base and J by 12 bases, with 7 bases left in between. This CDR3 spans 11 amino acids. The V gene's germline CDR1 is SGHTA and CDR2 FQGNSA. The CDR3 loop is CASSLGGPQFF. CDR3 in DNA: TGTGCCAGCAGCTTAGGGGGCCCGCAGTTCTTC.

The rearrangement uses TRBV6-1 and TRBJ2-3; no definite D call. CDR3 length: 13 residues. Trimming cost V 1 base and J 6 bases, with 8 bases left between them. Germline lookup yields CDR1 MNHNS and CDR2 SASEGT. The CDR3, as DNA: TGTGCCAGCAGTGAAGAAAGTGAGGATACGCAGTATTTT. It is translated as CASSEESEDTQYF.

This clone was seen once. The chain is built from TRBV12-3 or TRBV12-4 and TRBJ2-1, with TRBD1 matching over 7 bases. Trimming removed 1 base from V and 9 bases from J; junction bases left unmatched: 3. This CDR3 has 13 residues. The CDR3 protein is CASSLVGTVEQFF. CDR3 DNA: TGTGCCAGCAGTTTAGTGGGGACAGTTGAGCAGTTCTTC.

The count of this clone is one. The chain carries TRBV19 and TRBJ2-7; tentatively, D is TRBD2 (6 bases). The CDR3 consists of 14 residues. V was trimmed by 3 bases and J by 3 bases, leaving 12 bases between them. Germline CDR1 is LNHDA and CDR2 is SQIVND (reference sequence). CDR3 sequence (DNA): TGTGCCAGTAGTATCGGGAGTGGTTACTACGAGCAGTACTTC. Residues: CASSIGSGYYEQYF.

The chain employs TRBV7-3 and TRBJ2-2; 9 bases are a match to TRBD2. J gave up 7 bases and V 5 bases, and 17 bases lay outside the gene matches. Germline lookup yields CDR1 SGHTA and CDR2 FQGTGA. The CDR3 is 18 residues long. CDR3 sequence reads: CASSPRRGLAGYSGELFF. CDR3 nucleotides: TGTGCCAGCAGCCCAAGGAGGGGTCTAGCGGGATACAGCGGGGAGCTGTTTTTT.